The 13 T cell receptor beta chains reported below all come from one sample, sequenced in a study of Ad26.COV2.S vaccination and SARS-CoV-2 variants. Assay used: immunoSEQ multiplex PCR; TCRdb lists only in-frame clones, some missing. Among some 500,000 clones, roughly nine tenths were seen once, and the ten largest hold 2.5%. Treatment defined: 19 received Ad26.COV2.S at low or high dose, single or two shots; several received placebo; per-sample allocation not given. Collection of samples fell on day 63 after the first vaccine or placebo injection. This specimen consisted of peripheral blood, obtained in a trial of Ad26.COV2.S vaccine versus placebo. The receptors were gathered from a person aged 18-65 years who received the Ad26.COV2.S COVID-19 vaccine or a placebo.

This chain connects TRBV7-8 to TRBJ2-7; no clear D. In germline, CDR1 is SGHVS, CDR2 FQNEAQ. Trimming pared 5 bases from V and 5 bases from J, leaving 10 bases between. This CDR3 is 12 amino acids long. Here the CDR3 reads CASSRNLDEQYF. The CDR3 nucleotides read TGTGCCAGCAGCCGAAACCTCGACGAGCAGTACTTC.

The genes are TRBV7-8 and TRBJ2-2, with 7 bases lining up with TRBD2. V trimming: 5 bases; J trimming: 7 bases; junction bases outside the gene matches: 19. This CDR3 spans 18 amino acids. The germline V gene encodes CDR1 SGHVS and CDR2 FQNEAQ. The DNA for the CDR3 is TGTGCCAGCAGCCCTCCGCGGGGGAGGACCTCAAGGGGCGGGGAGCTGTTTTTT. This codes for CASSPPRGRTSRGGELFF.

J is TRBJ2-4 and V is TRBV7-3; 7 bases are shared with TRBD2. Germline CDR1 SGHTA, CDR2 FQGTGA. V lost 4 bases to trimming and J lost 9 bases; unmatched junction nucleotides: 9. The CDR3 is 14 residues long. The CDR3 DNA follows: TGTGCCAGCAGCTCACTAGCGCCCGGGAGCATTCAGTACTTC. Protein product: CASSSLAPGSIQYF.

This chain joins TRBV7-3 and TRBJ2-5; D is possibly TRBD1 (5 bases). Germline CDR1 reads SGHTA; CDR2 reads FQGTGA. With 2 bases removed from V and 3 bases from J, the gap between germline ends came to 16 bases. The CDR3 is 16 residues long. The CDR3 DNA reads TGTGCCAGCAGCTTAGGCCCCCGGACACCAAAAGAGACCCAGTACTTC. Amino acids: CASSLGPRTPKETQYF. Complete variable domain (other parts from reference TRBV7-3 and TRBJ2-5): GAGVSQTPSNKVTEKGKYVELRCDPISGHTALYWYRQSLGQGPEFLIYFQGTGAADDSGLPNDRFFAVRPEGSVSTLKIQRTERGDSAVYLCASSLGPRTPKETQYFGPGTRLLVL.

This clone appeared once. V is TRBV4-2 and J is TRBJ1-5; the D gene is possibly TRBD1 (5 bases). V gave up 0 bases and J gave up 10 bases, with 19 bases separating them. The V gene's germline CDR1 is LGHNA and CDR2 YNFKEQ. The CDR3 runs to 16 residues. The CDR3 loop is CASSQEGGDPILPQHF. The DNA of the CDR3 is TGTGCCAGCAGCCAAGAGGGGGGGGATCCAATCTTACCCCAGCATTTT.

This clone appeared once. The chain couples TRBV6-6 to TRBJ2-7; no definite D call. Trimming shortened V by 6 bases and J by 7 bases, and 19 bases separated the two germline ends. Germline CDR1 and CDR2: MNHNY and SVGAGI (reference sequence). This CDR3 comprises 14 residues. Here the CDR3 reads CASRLQWGLGEQYF. The CDR3 nucleotides are TGTGCCAGCAGGCTACAGTGGGGATTGGGGGAGCAGTACTTC.

There are a few counts of this clone. The V gene is TRBV27, the J gene TRBJ1-5; the match to TRBD1 covers 8 bases. V gave up 2 bases and J gave up 2 bases; unmatched junction bases: 2. This CDR3 spans 15 amino acids. In germline, CDR1 is MNHEY, CDR2 SMNVEV (reference sequence). CDR3 amino acids: CASSLQTGGNQPQHF. Written as DNA, the CDR3 is TGTGCCAGCAGTTTACAGACAGGGGGCAATCAGCCCCAGCATTTT.

This sequence joins TRBV4-2 and TRBJ1-6; D is perhaps TRBD1 (6 bases). Germline CDR1 and CDR2: LGHNA and YNFKEQ. With 1 base removed from V and 6 bases from J, the gap between germline ends came to 19 bases. This CDR3 contains 18 residues. CDR3 nucleotides: TGTGCCAGCAGCCAAGTTCAGGGGCGTCTGGTTCGTAATTCACCCCTCCACTTT. Its protein is CASSQVQGRLVRNSPLHF.

The chain combines TRBV7-9 with TRBJ2-5; tentative D call: TRBD1 (6 bases). V shed 5 bases and J shed 5 bases, with 15 bases lying between them. This CDR3 is 14 amino acids long. The germline gives CDR1 SEHNR, CDR2 FQNEAQ (reference sequence). The CDR3 loop reads CASSPLRGMETQYF. The CDR3 DNA follows: TGTGCCAGCAGCCCTCTAAGGGGGATGGAGACCCAGTACTTC. Using reference TRBV7-9 and TRBJ2-5 for the parts outside the CDR3, the full variable domain is DTGVSQNPRHKITKRGQNVTFRCDPISEHNRLYWYRQTLGQGPEFLTYFQNEAQLEKSRLLSDRFSAERPKGSFSTLEIQRTEQGDSAMYLCASSPLRGMETQYFGPGTRLLVL.

This clone was observed a single time. The chain is built from TRBV7-9 and TRBJ2-1; unclear D gene. Trimming shortened V by 5 bases and J by 4 bases, and 12 bases separated the two germline ends. Germline loops: CDR1 SEHNR, CDR2 FQNEAQ (reference sequence). The CDR3 consists of 14 residues. The DNA of the CDR3 is TGTGCCAGCAGCGCCCCCCCCGCGTACAATGAGCAGTTCTTC. Protein product: CASSAPPAYNEQFF.

The CDR3 DNA is TGTGCCAGCACCGGGACACTTTACAATGAGCAGTTCTTC. Translating gives CASTGTLYNEQFF. The chain is built from TRBV25-1 and TRBJ2-1; a weak D match, TRBD1 (6 bases). Germline V gene sequence: CDR1 MGHDK, CDR2 SYGVNS. This CDR3 comprises 13 residues. V lost 7 bases and J 4 bases, leaving 11 bases between the germline ends.

The V call is TRBV30, the J call TRBJ2-7, with 7 bases aligning to TRBD2. This CDR3 has 13 residues. CDR1 and CDR2 (germline): GTSNPN, SVGIG (reference sequence). Trimming at V came to 2 bases and at J to 6 bases, leaving 7 bases not matched to a gene. The CDR3 DNA is TGTGCCTGGAGTTTTGGACTAGGGTCCGAGCAGTACTTC. This gives the protein CAWSFGLGSEQYF.

The table lists this clone with a count of one. The chain uses TRBV18 and TRBJ1-4, with a weak D call TRBD1 (6 bases). Between the trimmed V and J ends, which lost 6 bases and 7 bases, there was a span of 15 bases. The CDR3 sequence is 14 residues long. The germline gives CDR1 KGHSH, CDR2 LQKENI. CDR3 nucleotides: TGTGCCAGCTCCGTGACAGGAGGAAGTGAAAAACTGTTTTTT. Its protein is CASSVTGGSEKLFF.